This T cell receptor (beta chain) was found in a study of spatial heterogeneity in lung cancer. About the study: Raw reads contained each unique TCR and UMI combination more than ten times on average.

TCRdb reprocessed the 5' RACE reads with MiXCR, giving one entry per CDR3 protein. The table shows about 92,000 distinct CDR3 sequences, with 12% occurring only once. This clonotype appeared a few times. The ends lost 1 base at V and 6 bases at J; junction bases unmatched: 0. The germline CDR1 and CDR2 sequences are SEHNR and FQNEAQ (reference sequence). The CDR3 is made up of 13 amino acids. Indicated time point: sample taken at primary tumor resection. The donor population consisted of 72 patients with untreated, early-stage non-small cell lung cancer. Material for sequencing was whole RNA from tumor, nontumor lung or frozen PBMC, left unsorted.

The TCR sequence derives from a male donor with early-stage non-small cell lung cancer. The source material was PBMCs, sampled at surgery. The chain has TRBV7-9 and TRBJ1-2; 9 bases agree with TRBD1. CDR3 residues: CASSLGTGDGYTF. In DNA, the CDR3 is TGTGCCAGCAGCTTAGGGACAGGGGATGGCTACACCTTC.